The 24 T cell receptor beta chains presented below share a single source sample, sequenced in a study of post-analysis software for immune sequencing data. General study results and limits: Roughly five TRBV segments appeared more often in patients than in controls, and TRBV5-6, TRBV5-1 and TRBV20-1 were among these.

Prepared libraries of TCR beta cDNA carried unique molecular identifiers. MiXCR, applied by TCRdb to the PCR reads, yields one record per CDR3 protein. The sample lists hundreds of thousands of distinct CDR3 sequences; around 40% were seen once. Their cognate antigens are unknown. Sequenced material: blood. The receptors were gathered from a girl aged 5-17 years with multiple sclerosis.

CDR3 region: CAMGPWGDNEQFF. The DNA of the CDR3 is TGTGCCATGGGGCCTTGGGGCGACAATGAGCAGTTCTTC. The rearrangement joins TRBV10-3 to TRBJ2-1, with a weak D call TRBD1 (5 bases). CDR1 is ENHRY and CDR2 is SYGVKD in the germline V gene. Trimming left V 9 bases short and J 5 bases short, with 14 bases between. The CDR3 runs to 13 residues.

The CDR3 sequence: CASSLTGVSYNYGYTF. The CDR3 DNA is TGCGCCAGCAGCTTAACGGGAGTATCCTACAACTATGGCTACACCTTC. V gene TRBV5-1 combines with J gene TRBJ1-2; D unresolved. The CDR3 is 16 amino acids. CDR1 and CDR2 from the germline V gene are SGHRS and YFSETQ. The germline V and J ends were trimmed by 2 bases and 2 bases, with 16 bases remaining between them.

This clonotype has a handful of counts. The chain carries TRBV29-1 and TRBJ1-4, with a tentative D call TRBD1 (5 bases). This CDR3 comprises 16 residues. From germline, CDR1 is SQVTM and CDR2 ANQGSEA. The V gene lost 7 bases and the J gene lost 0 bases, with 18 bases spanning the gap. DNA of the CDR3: TGCAGCGCCGGCGGGCCAGGGTCCGCAACTAATGAAAAACTGTTTTTT. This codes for CSAGGPGSATNEKLFF.

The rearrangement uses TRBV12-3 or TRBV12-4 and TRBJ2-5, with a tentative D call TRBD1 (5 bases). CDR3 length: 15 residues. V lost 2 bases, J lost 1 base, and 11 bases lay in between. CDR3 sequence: CASSLYIRVQETQYF. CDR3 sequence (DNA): TGTGCCAGCAGTTTATATATCAGGGTCCAAGAGACCCAGTACTTC.

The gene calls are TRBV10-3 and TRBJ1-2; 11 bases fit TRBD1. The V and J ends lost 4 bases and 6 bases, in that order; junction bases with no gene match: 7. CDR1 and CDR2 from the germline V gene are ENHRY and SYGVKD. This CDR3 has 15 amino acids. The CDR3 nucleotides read TGTGCCATCAGTGGGGTAGGACAGGGGGCTGATGGCTACACCTTC. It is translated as CAISGVGQGADGYTF.

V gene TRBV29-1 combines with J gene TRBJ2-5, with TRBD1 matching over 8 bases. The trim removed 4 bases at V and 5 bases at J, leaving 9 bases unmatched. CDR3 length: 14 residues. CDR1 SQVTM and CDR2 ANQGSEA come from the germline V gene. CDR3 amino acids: CSVGRQGFRETQYF. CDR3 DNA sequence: TGCAGCGTTGGGCGACAGGGGTTTCGGGAGACCCAGTACTTC.

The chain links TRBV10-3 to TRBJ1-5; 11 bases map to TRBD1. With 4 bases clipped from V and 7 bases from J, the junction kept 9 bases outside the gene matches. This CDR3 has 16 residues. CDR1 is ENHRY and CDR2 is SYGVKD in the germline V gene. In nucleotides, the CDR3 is TGTGCCATCAGTGCGCTCGGACAGGGGGCTGGACAGCCCCAGCATTTT. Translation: CAISALGQGAGQPQHF.

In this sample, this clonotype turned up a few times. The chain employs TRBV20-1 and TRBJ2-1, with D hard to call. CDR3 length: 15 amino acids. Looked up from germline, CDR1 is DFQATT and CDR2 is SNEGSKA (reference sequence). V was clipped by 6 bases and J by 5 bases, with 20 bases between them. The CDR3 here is CSAATAGIENNEQFF. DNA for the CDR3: TGCAGTGCGGCTACGGCAGGCATCGAGAACAATGAGCAGTTCTTC.

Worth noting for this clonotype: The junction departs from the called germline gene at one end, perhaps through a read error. DNA for the CDR3: TGTGCCAGCAGGTTAGGGACTAGCGGGACCCATGAGCAGTTCTTC. Its translation is CASRLGTSGTHEQFF. The chain combines TRBV12-3 or TRBV12-4 with TRBJ2-1; 13 bases are shared with TRBD2. This CDR3 comprises 15 residues.

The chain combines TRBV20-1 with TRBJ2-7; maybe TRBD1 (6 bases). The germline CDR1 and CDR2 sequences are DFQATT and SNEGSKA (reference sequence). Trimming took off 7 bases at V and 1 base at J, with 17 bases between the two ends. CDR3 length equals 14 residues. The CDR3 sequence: CSVYGQDSSYEQYF. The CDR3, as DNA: TGCAGTGTATATGGCCAGGACAGTTCCTACGAGCAGTACTTC.

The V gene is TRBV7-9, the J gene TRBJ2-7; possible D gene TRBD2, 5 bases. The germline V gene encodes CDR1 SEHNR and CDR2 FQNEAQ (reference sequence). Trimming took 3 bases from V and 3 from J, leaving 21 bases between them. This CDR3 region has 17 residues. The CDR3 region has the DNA TGTGCCAGCAGCTTCGGGTCCTTGAATCCAGACTACTACGAGCAGTACTTC. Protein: CASSFGSLNPDYYEQYF.

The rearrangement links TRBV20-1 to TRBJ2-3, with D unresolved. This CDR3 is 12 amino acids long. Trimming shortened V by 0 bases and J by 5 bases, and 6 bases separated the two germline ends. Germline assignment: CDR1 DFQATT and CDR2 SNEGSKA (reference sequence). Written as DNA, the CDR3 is TGCAGTGCTAGAGATGGGGAAGATACGCAGTATTTT. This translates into CSARDGEDTQYF.

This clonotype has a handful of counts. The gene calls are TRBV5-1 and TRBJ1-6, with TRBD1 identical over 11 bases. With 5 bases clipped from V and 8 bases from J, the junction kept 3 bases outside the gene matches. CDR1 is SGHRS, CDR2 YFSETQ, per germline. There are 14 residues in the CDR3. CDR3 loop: CASRGQGADSPLHF. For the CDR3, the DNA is TGCGCCAGCAGAGGACAGGGGGCTGATTCACCCCTCCACTTT. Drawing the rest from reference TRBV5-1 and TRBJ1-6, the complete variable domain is KAGVTQTPRYLIKTRGQQVTLSCSPISGHRSVSWYQQTPGQGLQFLFEYFSETQRNKGNFPGRFSGRQFSNSRSEMNVSTLELGDSALYLCASRGQGADSPLHFGNGTRLTVT.

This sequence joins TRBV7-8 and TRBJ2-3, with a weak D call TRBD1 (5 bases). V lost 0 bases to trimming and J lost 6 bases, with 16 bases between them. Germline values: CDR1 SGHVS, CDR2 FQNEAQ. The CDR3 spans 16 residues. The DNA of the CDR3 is TGTGCCAGCAGCTTAGCCAGGGCCCGGGCGTCGGATACGCAGTATTTT. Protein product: CASSLARARASDTQYF.

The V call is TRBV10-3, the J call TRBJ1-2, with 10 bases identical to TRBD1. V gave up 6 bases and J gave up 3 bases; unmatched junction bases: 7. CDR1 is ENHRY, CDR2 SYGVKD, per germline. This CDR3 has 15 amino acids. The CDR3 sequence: CAIRSGTGDYYGYTF. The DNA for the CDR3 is TGTGCCATCAGGTCCGGGACAGGGGATTACTATGGCTACACCTTC.

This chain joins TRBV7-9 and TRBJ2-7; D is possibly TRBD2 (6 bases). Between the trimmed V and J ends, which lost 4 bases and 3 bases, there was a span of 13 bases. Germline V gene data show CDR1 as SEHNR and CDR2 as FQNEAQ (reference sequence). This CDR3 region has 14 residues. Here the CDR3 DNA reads TGTGCCAGCAGCTCCCAATTGGGAGGCTACGAGCAGTACTTC. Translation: CASSSQLGGYEQYF.

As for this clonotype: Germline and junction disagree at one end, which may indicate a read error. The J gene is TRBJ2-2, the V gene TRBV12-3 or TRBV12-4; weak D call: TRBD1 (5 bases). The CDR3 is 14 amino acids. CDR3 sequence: CASSSRVDTGELFF. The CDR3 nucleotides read TGTGCGAGCAGTTCCAGGGTTGACACCGGGGAGCTGTTTTTT.

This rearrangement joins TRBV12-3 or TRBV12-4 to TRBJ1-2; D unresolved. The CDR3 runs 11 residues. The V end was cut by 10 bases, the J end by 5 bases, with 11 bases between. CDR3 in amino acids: CAIQRFYGYTF. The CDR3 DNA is TGTGCCATACAGCGCTTTTATGGCTACACCTTC.

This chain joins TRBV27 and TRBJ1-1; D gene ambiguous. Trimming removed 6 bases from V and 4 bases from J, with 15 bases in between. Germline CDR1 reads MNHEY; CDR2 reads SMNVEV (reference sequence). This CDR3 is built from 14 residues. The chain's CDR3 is CASRTATGGTEAFF. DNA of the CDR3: TGTGCCAGCAGGACCGCAACGGGAGGCACTGAAGCTTTCTTT.

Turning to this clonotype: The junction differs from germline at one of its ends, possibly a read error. DNA of the CDR3: TGTGCCACCCAAAGGACAGGGGGCCTCCTCTCTGGGGCCAGCGTCCTGACTTTC. This encodes CATQRTGGLLSGASVLTF. The chain has TRBV12-3 or TRBV12-4 and TRBJ2-6, with TRBD1 identical over 11 bases. This CDR3 spans 18 amino acids.

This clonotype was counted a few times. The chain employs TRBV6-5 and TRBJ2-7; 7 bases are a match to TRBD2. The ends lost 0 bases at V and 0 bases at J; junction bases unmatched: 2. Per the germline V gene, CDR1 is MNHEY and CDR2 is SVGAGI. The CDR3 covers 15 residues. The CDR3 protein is CASSYSWGGSYEQYF. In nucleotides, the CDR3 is TGTGCCAGCAGTTACTCGTGGGGGGGCTCCTACGAGCAGTACTTC.

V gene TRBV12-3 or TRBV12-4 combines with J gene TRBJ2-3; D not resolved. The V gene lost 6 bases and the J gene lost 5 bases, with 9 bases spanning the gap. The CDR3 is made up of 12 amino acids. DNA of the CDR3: TGTGCCAGCAGACCCGAAGGAGATACGCAGTATTTT. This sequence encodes CASRPEGDTQYF.

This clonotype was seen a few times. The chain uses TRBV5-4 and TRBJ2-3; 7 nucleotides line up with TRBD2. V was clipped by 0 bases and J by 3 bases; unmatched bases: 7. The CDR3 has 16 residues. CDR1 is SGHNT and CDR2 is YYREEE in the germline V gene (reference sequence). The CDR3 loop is CASSLDAGGGTDTQYF. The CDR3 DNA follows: TGTGCCAGCAGCTTGGATGCGGGCGGGGGTACAGATACGCAGTATTTT.

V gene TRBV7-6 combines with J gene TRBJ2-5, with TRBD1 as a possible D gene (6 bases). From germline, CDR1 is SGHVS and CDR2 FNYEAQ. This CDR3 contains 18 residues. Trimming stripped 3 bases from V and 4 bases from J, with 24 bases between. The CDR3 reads CASSFGTPGPPRVETQYF. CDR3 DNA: TGTGCCAGCAGCTTCGGGACACCGGGACCCCCGCGCGTAGAGACCCAGTACTTC. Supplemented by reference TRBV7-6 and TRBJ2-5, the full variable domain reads GAGVSQSPRYKVTKRGQDVALRCDPISGHVSLYWYRQALGQGPEFLTYFNYEAQQDKSGLPNDRFSAERPEGSISTLTIQRTEQRDSAMYRCASSFGTPGPPRVETQYFGPGTRLLVL.